What follows describes a single TCR beta chain. The antigen is unknown. The PCR was carried out with 60 Vbeta primers and 13 Jbeta primers. The data were produced by immunoSEQ multiplex PCR, yet TCRdb's version contains in-frame clones alone and is incomplete. The sample lists roughly 110,000 clones; around 77% were seen once. This sample is part of a study of cytomegalovirus exposure and HLA in healthy donors. Germline V CDR1 and CDR2: SGDLS, YYNGEE. CDR3 length: 12 residues. Trimming removed 3 bases at V and 5 bases at J, with 9 bases between. Study-level findings and limits: A highly shared variant cluster was judged a likely technical artifact.

Material for sequencing was PBMCs. This TCR derives from a man aged 18 to 30 in good health and CMV-seronegative. The rearrangement links TRBV9 to TRBJ2-7, with D unclear. CDR3 sequence: CASSAGLDEQYF. The CDR3 DNA sequence: TGTGCCAGCAGCGCAGGTTTGGACGAGCAGTACTTC.